This T cell receptor (beta chain) was sequenced in a study of T cell responses to AZD1222 COVID-19 vaccine. Regarding the study as a whole: The number of AZD1222 recipients seropositive at baseline was only five or six.

Assay used: immunoSEQ multiplex PCR; TCRdb lists only in-frame clones, some missing. The repertoire holds roughly 180,000 clones, 85% to 90% seen once, with around 0.5% in the top ten. CDR3 length: 17 residues. Germline-derived CDR1 and CDR2 are MNHEY and SVGEGT. Between the trimmed V and J ends, which lost 2 bases and 4 bases, there was a span of 20 bases. A word on this clone: Its antigen remains unidentified.

This sequence was found in an adult in good health. Sample: peripheral blood, taken on day 0 of AZD1222 vaccination. J is TRBJ1-2 and V is TRBV6-2 or TRBV6-3, with D possibly TRBD1 on 5 matching bases. CDR3 bases: TGTGCCAGCAGTTACAGCAGGGTCCCAACTCGGGGCTATGGCTACACCTTC. This gives the protein CASSYSRVPTRGYGYTF.